Included here is one TCR beta chain sequence, with context. This same CDR3 is encoded by further DNA sequences in the sample. This record comes from a study of shared clonotypes between healthy human individuals. Generated by immunoSEQ multiplex PCR, the TCRdb table keeps only in-frame clones and is missing some. Of approximately 2.4 million clones in the sample, approximately 94% were seen once. From germline, CDR1 is SGHRS and CDR2 YFSETQ. CDR3 length: 13 residues. Deletions cut 0 bases from V and 6 bases from J, with 6 bases between. Sequencing was performed on naive CD4+ T cells sorted from blood. Subset noted: CD45RA+ positively selected. The sequence was collected from a man aged 18-30 years in good health. The chain couples TRBV5-1 to TRBJ2-2; D gene unclear. The CDR3 protein is CASSLDGAGELFF. For the CDR3, the DNA is TGCGCCAGCAGCTTGGACGGTGCCGGGGAGCTGTTTTTT. The complete variable domain, with remaining parts taken from reference TRBV5-1 and TRBJ2-2, reads KAGVTQTPRYLIKTRGQQVTLSCSPISGHRSVSWYQQTPGQGLQFLFEYFSETQRNKGNFPGRFSGRQFSNSRSEMNVSTLELGDSALYLCASSLDGAGELFFGEGSRLTVL.